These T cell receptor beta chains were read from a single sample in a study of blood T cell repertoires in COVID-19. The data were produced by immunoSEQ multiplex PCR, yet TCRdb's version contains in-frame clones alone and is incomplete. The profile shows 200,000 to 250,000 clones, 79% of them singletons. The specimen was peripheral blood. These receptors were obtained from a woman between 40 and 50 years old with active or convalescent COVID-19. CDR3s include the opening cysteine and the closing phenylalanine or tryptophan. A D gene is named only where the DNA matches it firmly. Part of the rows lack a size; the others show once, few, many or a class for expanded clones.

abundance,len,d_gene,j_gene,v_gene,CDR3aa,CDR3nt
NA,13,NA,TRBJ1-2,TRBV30,CAWSVNTGQGYTF,TGTGCCTGGAGTGTAAACACAGGGCAGGGCTACACCTTC
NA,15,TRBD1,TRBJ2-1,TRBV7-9,CASSTGQGFYNEQFF,TGTGCCAGCAGCACCGGACAGGGCTTCTACAATGAGCAGTTCTTC
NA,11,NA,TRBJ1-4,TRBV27,CASSLAGKLFF,TGTGCCAGCAGTTTGGCCGGGAAGCTGTTTTTT
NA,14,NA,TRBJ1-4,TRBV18,CASSPGGTREKLFF,TGTGCCAGCTCACCGGGCGGGACGCGAGAAAAACTGTTTTTT
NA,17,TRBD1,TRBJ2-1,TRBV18,CASSSQRTGQGDNEQFF,TGTGCCAGCTCATCCCAACGCACGGGACAGGGGGACAATGAGCAGTTCTTC
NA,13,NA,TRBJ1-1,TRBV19,CASSTTGNTEAFF,TGTGCCAGTAGCACGACAGGGAACACTGAAGCTTTCTTT
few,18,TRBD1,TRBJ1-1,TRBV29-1,CSVGAFRDRVVANTEAFF,TGCAGCGTTGGAGCGTTCCGGGACAGGGTCGTAGCGAACACTGAAGCTTTCTTT
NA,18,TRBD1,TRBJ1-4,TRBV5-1,CASSLARGQGEFSEKLFF,TGCGCCAGCAGCTTGGCCCGGGGGCAGGGGGAGTTCTCTGAAAAACTGTTTTTT
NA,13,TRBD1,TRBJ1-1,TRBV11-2,CASSWTGVSEAFF,TGTGCCAGCAGCTGGACAGGGGTGAGTGAAGCTTTCTTT
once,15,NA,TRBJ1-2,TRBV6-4,CASRRTGSLSDGYTF,TGTGCCAGCAGGCGAACCGGTTCCTTAAGCGATGGCTACACCTTC
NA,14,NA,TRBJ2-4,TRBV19,CASSMTGSVRIQYF,TGTGCCAGTAGTATGACTGGCTCTGTCCGCATTCAGTACTTC
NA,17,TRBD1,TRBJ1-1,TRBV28,CASSHMGQGGLNTEAFF,TGTGCCAGCAGCCACATGGGACAGGGGGGATTGAACACTGAAGCTTTCTTT
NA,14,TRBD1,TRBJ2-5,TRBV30,CAWSVHGTGGTQYF,TGTGCCTGGAGTGTACACGGGACAGGGGGGACCCAGTACTTC
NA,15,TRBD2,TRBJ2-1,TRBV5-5,CASSLLRGTYNEQFF,TGTGCCAGCAGCTTGTTGCGGGGGACCTACAATGAGCAGTTCTTC
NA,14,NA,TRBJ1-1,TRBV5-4,CASSFKGEGTEAFF,TGTGCCAGCAGCTTTAAGGGGGAAGGCACTGAAGCTTTCTTT
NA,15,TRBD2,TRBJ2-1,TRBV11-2,CASSLERGGRNEQFF,TGTGCCAGCAGCTTAGAACGGGGGGGGCGCAATGAGCAGTTCTTC
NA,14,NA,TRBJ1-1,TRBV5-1,CASSSQGPNTEAFF,TGCGCCAGCAGCTCGCAGGGTCCGAACACTGAAGCTTTCTTT
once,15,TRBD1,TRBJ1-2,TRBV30,CAWSVDDRGQGGYTF,TGTGCCTGGAGTGTAGATGACAGGGGGCAGGGTGGCTACACCTTC
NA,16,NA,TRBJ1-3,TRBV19,CASSSMYGNSGNTIYF,TGTGCCAGTAGTAGCATGTACGGGAACTCTGGAAACACCATATATTTT
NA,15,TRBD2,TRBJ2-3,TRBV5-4,CASSLGLAGTDTQYF,TGTGCCAGCAGCTTGGGACTAGCGGGAACAGATACGCAGTATTTT
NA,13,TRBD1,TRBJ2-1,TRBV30,CAYGQGSYNEQFF,TGTGCCTATGGACAGGGCTCCTACAATGAGCAGTTCTTC
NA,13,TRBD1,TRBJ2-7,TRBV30,CAWSGDRGYEQYF,TGTGCCTGGAGTGGGGACAGGGGGTACGAGCAGTACTTC
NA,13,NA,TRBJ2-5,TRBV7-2,CASSYRVQETQYF,TGTGCCAGCAGCTACAGGGTGCAAGAGACCCAGTACTTC
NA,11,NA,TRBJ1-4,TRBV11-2,CASESSEKLFF,TGTGCCAGCGAATCCAGTGAAAAACTGTTTTTT
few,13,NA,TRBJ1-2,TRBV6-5,CASSSHRDLYVDF,TGTGCCAGCAGTTCCCACAGGGATCTGTATGTTGACTTC
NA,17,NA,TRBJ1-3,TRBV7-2,CASSGGWGAPLGNTIYF,TGTGCCAGCAGCGGGGGGTGGGGAGCTCCTCTCGGAAACACCATATATTTT
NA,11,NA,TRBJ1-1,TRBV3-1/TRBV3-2,CASSQLTEAFF,TGTGCCAGCAGCCAACTCACTGAAGCTTTCTTT
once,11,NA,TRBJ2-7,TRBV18,CASSLEDEQYF,TGTGCCAGCTCACTAGAGGACGAGCAGTACTTC
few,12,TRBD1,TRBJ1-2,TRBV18,CASSPGQGGYTF,TGTGCCAGCTCACCAGGACAGGGCGGCTACACCTTC
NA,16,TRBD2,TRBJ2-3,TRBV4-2,CASSHRRGGGTDTQYF,TGTGCCAGCAGCCACAGACGGGGGGGTGGCACAGATACGCAGTATTTT
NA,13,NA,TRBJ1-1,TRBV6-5,CATQSTGNREAFF,TGTGCCACCCAATCCACAGGGAATCGTGAAGCTTTCTTT
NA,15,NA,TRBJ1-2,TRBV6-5,CASSLHGVDNYGYTF,TGTGCCAGCAGTCTACACGGGGTTGATAACTATGGCTACACCTTC
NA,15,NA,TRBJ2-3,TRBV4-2,CASSQVLTPGGTQYF,TGTGCCAGCAGCCAAGTACTAACACCCGGCGGTACGCAGTATTTT
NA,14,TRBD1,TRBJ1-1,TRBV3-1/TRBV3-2,CASSLNRGNTEAFF,TGTGCCAGCAGCCTAAACAGGGGGAACACTGAAGCTTTCTTT
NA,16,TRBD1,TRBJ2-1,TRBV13,CASSWGTGQGKNEQFF,TGTGCCAGCAGCTGGGGAACGGGACAGGGAAAGAATGAGCAGTTCTTC
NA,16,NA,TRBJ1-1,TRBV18,CASSQETGTSNTEAFF,TGTGCCAGCTCACAAGAAACCGGGACATCTAACACTGAAGCTTTCTTT
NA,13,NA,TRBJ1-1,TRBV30,CAWTGGFNTEAFF,TGTGCCTGGACGGGGGGATTTAACACTGAAGCTTTCTTT
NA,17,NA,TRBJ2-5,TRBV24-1,CATSGSPDSPLQETQYF,TGTGCCACCAGTGGCTCCCCCGACAGTCCACTCCAAGAGACCCAGTACTTC
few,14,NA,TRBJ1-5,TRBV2,CASSSRDAYQPQHF,TGTGCCAGCAGTTCCCGGGATGCTTATCAGCCCCAGCATTTT
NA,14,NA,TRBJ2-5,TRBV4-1,CASSLKLAQETQYF,TGCGCCAGCAGCCTGAAACTAGCTCAAGAGACCCAGTACTTC
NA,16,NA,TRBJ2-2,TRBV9,CASTSPRAGDTGELFF,TGTGCCAGCACCTCCCCCAGGGCAGGAGACACCGGGGAGCTGTTTTTT
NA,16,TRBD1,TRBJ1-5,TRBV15,CATSRGGTGGFQPQHF,TGTGCCACCAGCAGAGGAGGGACAGGGGGCTTTCAGCCCCAGCATTTT
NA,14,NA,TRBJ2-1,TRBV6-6,CASNRARSYNEQFF,TGTGCCAGCAACAGGGCCCGCTCCTACAATGAGCAGTTCTTC
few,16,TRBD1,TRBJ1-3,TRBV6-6,CASSRGQGRAGNTIYF,TGTGCCAGCAGTCGGGGACAGGGGAGAGCTGGAAACACCATATATTTT
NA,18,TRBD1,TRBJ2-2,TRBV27,CASSFDRGRATNTGELFF,TGTGCCAGCAGTTTCGACAGGGGGCGGGCGACGAACACCGGGGAGCTGTTTTTT
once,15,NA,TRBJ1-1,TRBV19,CASSRGGLMNTEAFF,TGTGCCAGTAGTAGGGGGGGGCTAATGAACACTGAAGCTTTCTTT
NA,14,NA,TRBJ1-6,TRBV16,CASSQAVSPSPLHF,TGTGCCAGCAGCCAAGCAGTTTCCCCATCACCCCTCCACTTT
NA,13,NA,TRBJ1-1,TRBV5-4,CASSLSLNTEAFF,TGTGCCAGCAGTCTGAGTTTGAACACTGAAGCTTTCTTT
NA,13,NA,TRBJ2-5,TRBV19,CASSQRGGETQYF,TGTGCCAGTAGTCAAAGGGGTGGAGAGACCCAGTACTTC
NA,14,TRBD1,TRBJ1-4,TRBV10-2,CASNHGTGSEKLFF,TGCGCCAGCAACCACGGGACAGGCTCCGAAAAACTGTTTTTT
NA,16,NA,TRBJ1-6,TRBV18,CASSLQRLDQRSPLHF,TGTGCCAGCTCACTGCAACGTCTGGATCAGCGGTCACCCCTCCACTTT
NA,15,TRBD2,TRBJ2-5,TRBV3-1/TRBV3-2,CASSSQRGGLETQYF,TGTGCCAGCAGCTCCCAACGCGGGGGTTTAGAGACCCAGTACTTC
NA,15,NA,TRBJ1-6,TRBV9,CASSIGGSYNSPLHF,TGTGCCAGCAGCATCGGAGGGTCCTATAATTCACCCCTCCACTTT
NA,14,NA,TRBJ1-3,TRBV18,CASSSSPGGNTIYF,TGTGCCAGCTCATCTAGCCCGGGAGGAAACACCATATATTTT
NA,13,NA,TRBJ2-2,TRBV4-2,CASSFQRTGELFF,TGTGCCAGCAGCTTTCAGCGCACCGGGGAGCTGTTTTTT
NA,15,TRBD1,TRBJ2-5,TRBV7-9,CASSSTDRGIETQYF,TGTGCCAGCAGCTCCACGGACAGGGGGATAGAGACCCAGTACTTC